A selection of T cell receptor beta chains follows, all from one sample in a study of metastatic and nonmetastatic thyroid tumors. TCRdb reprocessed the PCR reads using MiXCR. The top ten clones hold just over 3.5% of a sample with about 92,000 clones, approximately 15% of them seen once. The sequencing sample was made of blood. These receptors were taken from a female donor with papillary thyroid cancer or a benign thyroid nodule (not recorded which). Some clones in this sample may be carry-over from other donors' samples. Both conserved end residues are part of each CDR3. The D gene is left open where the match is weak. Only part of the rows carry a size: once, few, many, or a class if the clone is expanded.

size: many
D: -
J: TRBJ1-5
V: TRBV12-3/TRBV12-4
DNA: TGTGCCAGCAGAGATGAGGGGCTCGGCAATCAGCCCCAGCATTTT
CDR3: CASRDEGLGNQPQHF

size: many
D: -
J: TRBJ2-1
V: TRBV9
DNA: TGTGCCAGCAGCGTAGATCCAGACTACAATGAGCAGTTCTTC
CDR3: CASSVDPDYNEQFF

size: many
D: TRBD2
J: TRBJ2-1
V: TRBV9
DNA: TGTGCCAGCAGCGTAGGAACTAGCGGGAAAGATGAGCAGTTCTTC
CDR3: CASSVGTSGKDEQFF

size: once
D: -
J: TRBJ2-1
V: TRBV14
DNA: TGTGCCAGCAGCCCCATGTGCTACAATGATCAGTTCTTC
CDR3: CASSPMCYNDQFF

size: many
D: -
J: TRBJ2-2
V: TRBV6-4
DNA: TGTGCCAGCAGTAAACAGGGATTAAACACCGGGGAGCTGTTTTTT
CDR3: CASSKQGLNTGELFF

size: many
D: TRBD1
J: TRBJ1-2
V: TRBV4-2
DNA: TGTGCCAGCAGCCAATTGGACAGGGGGCTCGATGGCTACACCTTC
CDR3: CASSQLDRGLDGYTF

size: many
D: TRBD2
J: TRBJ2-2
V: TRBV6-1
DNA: TGTGCCAGCACTGCGGGGGGTATAAACACCGGGGAGCTGTTTTTT
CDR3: CASTAGGINTGELFF

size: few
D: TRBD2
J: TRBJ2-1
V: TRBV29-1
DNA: TGCAGCGTTGCAACTAGCGGGGGGAACGGTGAGCAGTTCTTC
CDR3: CSVATSGGNGEQFF

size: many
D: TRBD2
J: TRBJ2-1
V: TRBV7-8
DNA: TGTGCCAGCAGCTTAGTGGGGGGAGGGGACTCCTACAATGAGCAGTTCTTC
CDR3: CASSLVGGGDSYNEQFF

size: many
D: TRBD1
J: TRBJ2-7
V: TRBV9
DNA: TGTGCCAGCAGCGTAGAAACAGGACAGGACGAGCAGTACTTC
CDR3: CASSVETGQDEQYF

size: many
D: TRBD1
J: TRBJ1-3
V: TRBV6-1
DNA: TGTGCCAGCAGTTTCCCCGGGACAGCCTCTGGAAACACCATATATTTT
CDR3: CASSFPGTASGNTIYF

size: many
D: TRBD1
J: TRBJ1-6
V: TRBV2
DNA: TGTGCCAGCATTCTGGACAGGGGAAGCTCACCCCTCCACTTT
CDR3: CASILDRGSSPLHF

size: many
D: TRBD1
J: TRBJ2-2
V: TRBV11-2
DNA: TGTGCCAGCAGCCCCGGGCAGGGGGCGCCCGTCACCGGGGAGCTGTTTTTT
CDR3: CASSPGQGAPVTGELFF

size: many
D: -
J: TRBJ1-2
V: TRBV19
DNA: TGTGCCAGTAGATGGCCAGGCCAAAACTATGGCTACACCTTC
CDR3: CASRWPGQNYGYTF

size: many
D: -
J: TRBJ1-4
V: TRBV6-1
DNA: TGTGCCAGCGGGCGCGCGAGGGGCAGTCCCGGAGGGGAAAAACTGTTTTTT
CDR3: CASGRARGSPGGEKLFF

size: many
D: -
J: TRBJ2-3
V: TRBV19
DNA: TGTGCCAGTAGTGGGAGTGATACGCAGTATTTT
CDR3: CASSGSDTQYF

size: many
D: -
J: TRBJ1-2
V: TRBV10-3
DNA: TGTGCCATCAGTGAAGGAGAGGGCTATGGCTACACCTTC
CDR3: CAISEGEGYGYTF

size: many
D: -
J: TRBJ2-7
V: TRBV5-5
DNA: TGTGCCAGCAGCTTGGTGGCCTACGAGCAGTACTTC
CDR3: CASSLVAYEQYF

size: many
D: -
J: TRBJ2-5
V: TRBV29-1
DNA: TGCAGCGTTCGCGGGGCCCAAGAGACCCAGTACTTC
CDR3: CSVRGAQETQYF

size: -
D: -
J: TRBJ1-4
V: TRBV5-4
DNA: TGTGCCAGCAGCTATTGGGGTGAAAAACTGTTTTTT
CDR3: CASSYWGEKLFF

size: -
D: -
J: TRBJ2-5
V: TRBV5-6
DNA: TGTGCCAGCAGCTTGGCTGTAGAGACCCAGTACTTC
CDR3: CASSLAVETQYF

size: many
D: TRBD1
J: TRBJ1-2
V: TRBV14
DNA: TGTGCCAGCAGCCTGGGACAGGGATATGGCTACACCTTC
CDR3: CASSLGQGYGYTF

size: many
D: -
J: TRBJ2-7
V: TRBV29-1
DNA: TGCAGCGTTGAAGATATCGGGGCCCCCTACGAGCAGTACTTC
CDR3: CSVEDIGAPYEQYF

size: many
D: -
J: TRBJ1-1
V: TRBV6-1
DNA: TGTGCCAGCAGCAACCAAGGGAACACTGAAGCTTTCTTT
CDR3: CASSNQGNTEAFF

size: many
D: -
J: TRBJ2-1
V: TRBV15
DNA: TGTGCCACCAGCAGAGAAGGGACAAGGCCCTACAATGAGCAGTTCTTC
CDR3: CATSREGTRPYNEQFF